This T cell receptor (beta chain) was captured by sequencing in a study of shared clonotypes between healthy human individuals. Study-level background: Each donor's CD4 naive and CD4 memory cells filled three plates apiece, CD8 naive two, and CD8 memory one.

Germline loops: CDR1 LGHNA, CDR2 YSLEER. V lost 4 bases and J lost 4, with 32 bases in between. This CDR3 is built from 22 residues. General study results and limits: It was observed that 5% to 6.5% of naive CD4 clonotypes were shared across a handful of donors.

Study donors comprised healthy, HIV-negative adults devoid of recent acute infection or vaccination. Only Caucasian adults living in Nashville, Tennessee served as donors. In its sample, this clone was seen once. Its antigen is currently unknown. Sequencing was performed with immunoSEQ multiplex PCR; in TCRdb, only in-frame clones are kept and a portion is missing. The sample records about 2.4 million clones, 93% being singletons. This sequence originates from a man aged 18 to 30 in good health. Some clones in this sample may be carry-over from other donors' samples. The genes are TRBV4-3 and TRBJ2-6; weak D call: TRBD1 (6 bases). Sequenced sample: naive CD4+ T cells from PBMCs. Specified subset: CD45RA+ positively selected. This CDR3 is CASSPPILSAATGVSGANVLTF. The CDR3 coding sequence is TGCGCCAGCAGCCCGCCTATATTGTCGGCTGCGACAGGTGTATCCGGGGCCAACGTCCTGACTTTC.